This T cell receptor beta chain was identified in a study of blood T cell repertoires in COVID-19. Study processing details: From reference gene primer amplification, estimates of nucleated cell counts were derived. Profiling relied on immunoSEQ multiplex PCR, and the TCRdb table lists in-frame clones only, not all of them. V and J calls and clone size follow that table, whereas D and trimming were derived from the DNA. Seen here are roughly 50,000 clones, around nine tenths observed once, and the top ten hold just under 8.5%. The CDR3 sequence is 16 residues long. Trimming took 4 bases from V and 0 from J, leaving 15 bases between them. Germline V gene data show CDR1 as LGHDT and CDR2 as YNNKEL (reference sequence).

The source of this sequence is a woman between 40 and 50 years old with active COVID-19. The rearrangement uses TRBV3-1 (or the pseudogene TRBV3-2) and TRBJ1-1, with a tentative D call TRBD1 (5 bases). Sequenced material: peripheral blood. DNA of the CDR3: TGTGCCAGCAGCCCCTGGACACGAGGAGTGAACACTGAAGCTTTCTTT. Translating gives CASSPWTRGVNTEAFF.